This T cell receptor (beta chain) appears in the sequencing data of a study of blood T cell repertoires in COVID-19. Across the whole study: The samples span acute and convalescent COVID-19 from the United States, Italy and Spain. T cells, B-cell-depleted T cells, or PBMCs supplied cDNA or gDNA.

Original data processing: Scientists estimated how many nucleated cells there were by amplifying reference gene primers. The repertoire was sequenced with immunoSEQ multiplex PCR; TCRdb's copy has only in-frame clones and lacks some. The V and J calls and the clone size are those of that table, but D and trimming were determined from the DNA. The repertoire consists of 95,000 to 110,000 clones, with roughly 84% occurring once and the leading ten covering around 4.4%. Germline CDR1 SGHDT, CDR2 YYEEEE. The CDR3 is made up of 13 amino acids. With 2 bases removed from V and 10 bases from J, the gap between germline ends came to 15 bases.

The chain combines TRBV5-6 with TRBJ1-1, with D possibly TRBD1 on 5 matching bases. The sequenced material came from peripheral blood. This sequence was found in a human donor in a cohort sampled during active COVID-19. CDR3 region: CASSFGAGGAAFF. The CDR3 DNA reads TGTGCCAGCAGCTTCGGGGCGGGAGGGGCAGCTTTCTTT.